This TCR beta chain was captured in a study of shared T cell receptors in the human thymus. This CDR3 comprises 17 residues. Germline CDR1 is LNHDA and CDR2 is SQIVND (reference sequence). The V gene lost 0 bases and the J gene lost 2 bases, with 14 bases spanning the gap. A few counts support this clone. The protocol was immunoSEQ multiplex PCR, while the TCRdb copy is restricted to in-frame clones and leaves out a portion. In the table there are approximately 580,000 clones, approximately 80% of which are singletons. This same sample was also taken into another study, of human thymus T cells. From that study: Resections were taken during corrective heart surgery, and the thymus tissue came from these. As related research reported, thymic repertoires overlapped highly among unrelated individuals.

The sample consisted of thymocytes. V usage is TRBV19 and J usage is TRBJ1-3, with a tentative D call TRBD1 (5 bases). This sequence was found in a boy under two years old with a congenital heart defect. CDR3 loop: CASSIERNRGAGNTIYF. The CDR3 nucleotides read TGTGCCAGTAGTATAGAGAGGAATCGGGGGGCTGGAAACACCATATATTTT. Variable domain in full (rest from reference TRBV19 and TRBJ1-3): DGGITQSPKYLFRKEGQNVTLSCEQNLNHDAMYWYRQDPGQGLRLIYYSQIVNDFQKGDIAEGYSVSREKKESFPLTVTSAQKNPTAFYLCASSIERNRGAGNTIYFGEGSWLTVV.